This TCR beta chain originates from a study of tumor-infiltrating lymphocytes in primary liver carcinoma. About the study: Participating patients were men and women between 30 and 69 years old.

Points from the study as a whole: The overlap of tumor-adjacent and tumor-blood pairs was smaller than that of tumor region pairs.

Remarks on this clonotype: Its target is not known. Sequence at one end of the junction differs from germline and may be a read error.

CDR3 size: 13 residues. Per the germline V gene, CDR1 is KGHDR and CDR2 is SFDVKD. For blood RNA, unsorted whole blood served as the source, and germline DNA was extracted too. A sample of four milliliters of peripheral blood was taken before surgery. A primer matching the constant region was used to make TCR beta cDNA from 500 to 650 ng of total RNA. Libraries for TCR beta were built through three nested multiplex PCR rounds, which together made up a slightly modified ARM-PCR procedure. A C-beta reverse primer was combined with TRBV1-TRBV30 forward primers in the first two PCR rounds, and each round had about 10 cycles. MiXCR, run by TCRdb on the multiplex PCR reads, gives a single entry per CDR3 protein. The sample contains approximately 330,000 distinct CDR3 sequences, less than 65% of which appear only once.

This chain joins TRBV24-1 and TRBJ2-1; 7 bases are shared with TRBD1. This TCR came from a man aged 40-49 years with primary liver carcinoma and hepatitis B virus infection. Sequencing was carried out using peripheral blood. This CDR3 reads CATSDDRVNGQFF. In nucleotides, the CDR3 is TGTGCCACCAGTGATGACAGGGTCAATGGGCAGTTCTTC.